This T cell receptor (beta chain) was obtained from a study of CD4 and CD8 cells across lung adenocarcinoma regions. TCRdb re-derived calls from the PCR reads in MiXCR, one entry per CDR3 protein. The data show 21,000 or so distinct CDR3 sequences, approximately 54% seen once. This clonotype has a handful of counts. The patients had localized lung adenocarcinoma, a non-small cell subtype. The length of the CDR3 is 14 residues. Trimming cost V 2 bases and J 5 bases, with 10 bases left between them. Germline assignment: CDR1 MNHEY and CDR2 SVGAGI. Sequenced input: CD8+ T cells from the center of a lung tumor. V usage is TRBV6-5 and J usage is TRBJ2-1, with D unresolved. This receptor was taken from a female donor with lung adenocarcinoma. The CD4 and CD8 labels of this study may be unreliable. The CDR3 spells CASSYIGGNNEQFF. In nucleotides, the CDR3 is TGTGCCAGCAGTTACATTGGCGGAAACAATGAGCAGTTCTTC.